The entry below describes one T cell receptor beta chain. RNA, at about 0.45 to 1 ug, was reverse transcribed with random hexamers. Each CDR3 protein is one row after TCRdb ran MiXCR on the immunoSEQ multiplex PCR reads. The table records about 80,000 distinct CDR3 sequences, around 94% of them present only once. The sample belongs to a study of CD8 T cells in Susac syndrome. All included Susac syndrome patients satisfied recently defined diagnostic criteria for definite or probable disease. TEMRA cells were enriched by FACS, and CD4+ and CD8+ T cells were negatively isolated. Trimming removed 5 bases from V and 6 bases from J, with 10 bases in between. The CDR3 has 13 residues. CDR1 and CDR2 from the germline V gene are MNHEY and SMNVEV (reference sequence).

The receptor was isolated from a human donor with Susac syndrome. The gene calls are TRBV27 and TRBJ2-2; D is possibly TRBD2 (5 bases). The sequenced material came from CD8+ T cells from PBMCs. The CDR3 sequence: CASSRDYSGELFF. CDR3 in DNA: TGTGCCAGCAGTCGCGACTACTCCGGGGAGCTGTTTTTT.